Listed below are T cell receptor beta chains from one sample, sequenced in a study of T cell responses to AZD1222 COVID-19 vaccine. Assay: immunoSEQ multiplex PCR; the TCRdb copy retains only in-frame clones and omits some. The table records about 160,000 clones, approximately 90% of them present only once. The source material was peripheral blood, sampled 28 days after the second AZD1222 dose. The receptors come from an adult who received the AZD1222 COVID-19 vaccine. The CDR3 runs from the conserved cysteine through the conserved F or W. D genes are given only for firm matches. Expanded clones get a size class; other rows say once, few or many, or leave the size out.

d_call clone_size j_call cdr3_length v_call cdr3_aa cdr3_nt
- - TRBJ1-2 15 TRBV13 CASSSTDNANYGYTF TGTGCCAGCAGTTCAACGGACAACGCTAACTATGGCTACACCTTC
TRBD2 - TRBJ2-3 14 TRBV5-1 CASSIGGAADTQYF TGCGCCAGCAGCATCGGGGGGGCTGCAGATACGCAGTATTTT
- - TRBJ1-1 12 TRBV30 CAWAGVNTEAFF TGTGCCTGGGCGGGGGTGAACACTGAAGCTTTCTTT
- - TRBJ1-2 13 TRBV14 CASSQGRNYGYTF TGTGCCAGCAGCCAAGGGAGAAACTATGGCTACACCTTC
- - TRBJ2-1 17 TRBV19 CASSMVATSSSYNEQFF TGTGCCAGTAGTATGGTTGCGACTTCCAGCTCCTACAATGAGCAGTTCTTC
TRBD1 once TRBJ1-1 14 TRBV9 CASGTGGGNTEAFF TGTGCCAGCGGAACAGGGGGCGGGAACACTGAAGCTTTCTTT
- - TRBJ1-6 14 TRBV6-5 CASSYNRKKSPLHF TGTGCCAGCAGTTACAACAGGAAAAAATCACCCCTCCACTTT
- once TRBJ1-5 15 TRBV7-9 CASSLRLTPREAQHF TGTGCCAGCAGCTTAAGGCTTACCCCTCGCGAGGCCCAGCATTTT
- - TRBJ1-2 13 TRBV27 CASSFGQAYGYTF TGTGCCAGCAGTTTTGGTCAGGCCTATGGCTACACCTTC
- few TRBJ2-5 15 TRBV4-2 CASSQDRGDQETQYF TGTGCCAGCAGCCAAGACAGGGGGGACCAAGAGACCCAGTACTTC
- - TRBJ2-1 15 TRBV5-4 CASSLGVTAYNEQFF TGTGCCAGCAGCTTAGGCGTGACAGCTTACAATGAGCAGTTCTTC
- - TRBJ1-2 12 TRBV10-1 CASSAGSYGYTF TGCGCCAGCAGTGCAGGGTCCTATGGCTACACCTTC
- - TRBJ1-4 16 TRBV5-1 CASSVGGGSTNEKLFF TGCGCCAGCAGCGTAGGTGGAGGGTCAACTAATGAAAAACTGTTTTTT
- - TRBJ1-4 16 TRBV5-5 CASSLDPQGLNEKLFF TGTGCCAGCAGCTTAGACCCACAGGGTCTCAATGAAAAACTGTTTTTT
- - TRBJ1-6 15 TRBV4-1 CASSQIGSYNSPLHF TGCGCCAGCAGCCAAATAGGTTCCTATAATTCACCCCTCCACTTT
- - TRBJ1-2 13 TRBV13 CASSLTGSYGYTF TGTGCCAGCAGCTTAACGGGTAGCTATGGCTACACCTTC
- - TRBJ2-1 14 TRBV19 CATGGARTYNEQFF TGTGCCACCGGTGGAGCGAGAACTTACAATGAGCAGTTCTTC
- once TRBJ2-7 12 TRBV19 CASSIDPYEQYF TGTGCCAGTAGTATAGATCCCTACGAGCAGTACTTC
- - TRBJ1-4 12 TRBV29-1 CSARGGNEKLFF TGCAGCGCACGGGGGGGAAATGAAAAACTGTTTTTT
- - TRBJ1-2 15 TRBV19 CASSITRSRVDGYTF TGTGCCAGTAGTATCACACGGAGTAGGGTGGATGGCTACACCTTC
- - TRBJ2-5 14 TRBV19 CASSIGVRQETQYF TGTGCCAGTAGTATAGGGGTTCGCCAAGAGACCCAGTACTTC
TRBD2 - TRBJ2-5 13 TRBV19 CASSFRGGETQYF TGTGCCAGTAGTTTCCGGGGGGGAGAGACCCAGTACTTC
TRBD1 - TRBJ2-7 13 TRBV3-1/TRBV3-2 CASSARQGTAQYF TGTGCCAGCAGCGCACGACAGGGGACGGCGCAGTACTTC
- - TRBJ2-3 14 TRBV3-1/TRBV3-2 CASSQGLVADTQYF TGTGCCAGCAGCCAAGGCCTAGTAGCCGATACGCAGTATTTT
- - TRBJ1-5 13 TRBV5-4 CASSFNIGQPQHF TGTGCCAGCAGCTTTAACATAGGGCAGCCCCAGCATTTT
- - TRBJ2-2 13 TRBV5-1 CASKAGDTGELFF TGCGCCAGCAAGGCAGGGGACACCGGGGAGCTGTTTTTT
- - TRBJ1-1 16 TRBV11-2 CASSLEGGGRNTEAFF TGTGCCAGCAGCTTAGAAGGCGGGGGGCGAAACACTGAAGCTTTCTTT
- - TRBJ1-4 15 TRBV28 CASSLLQGVGEKLFF TGTGCCAGCAGTTTACTACAGGGTGTGGGTGAAAAACTGTTTTTT
TRBD1 - TRBJ2-5 15 TRBV9 CASSPTTGAQETQYF TGTGCCAGCAGCCCAACGACAGGGGCACAAGAGACCCAGTACTTC
- few TRBJ1-2 13 TRBV27 CASSSGGSYGYTF TGTGCCAGCAGTTCCGGGGGGAGCTATGGCTACACCTTC
- - TRBJ1-1 14 TRBV3-1/TRBV3-2 CASSHEGLNTEAFF TGTGCCAGCAGCCATGAAGGTTTGAACACTGAAGCTTTCTTT